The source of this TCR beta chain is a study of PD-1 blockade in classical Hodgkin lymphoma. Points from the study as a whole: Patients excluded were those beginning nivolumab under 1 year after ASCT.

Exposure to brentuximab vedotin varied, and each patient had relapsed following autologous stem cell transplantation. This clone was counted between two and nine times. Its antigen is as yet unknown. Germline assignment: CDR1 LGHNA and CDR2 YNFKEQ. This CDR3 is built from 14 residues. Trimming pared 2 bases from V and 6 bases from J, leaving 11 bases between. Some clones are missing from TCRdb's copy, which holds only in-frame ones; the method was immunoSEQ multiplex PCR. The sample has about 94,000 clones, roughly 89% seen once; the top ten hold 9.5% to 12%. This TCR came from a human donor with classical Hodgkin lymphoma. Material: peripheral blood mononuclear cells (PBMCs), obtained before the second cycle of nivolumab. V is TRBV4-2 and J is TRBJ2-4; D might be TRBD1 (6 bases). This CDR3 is CASSQTQGSNIQYF. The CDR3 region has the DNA TGTGCCAGCAGCCAAACCCAGGGGTCAAACATTCAGTACTTC.